The rows below give T cell receptor beta chains drawn from one sample of a study of T cell changes during pregnancy in multiple sclerosis. The data were produced by immunoSEQ multiplex PCR, yet TCRdb's version contains in-frame clones alone and is incomplete. The data show around 25,000 clones, with around nine tenths seen just once and roughly 8.3% held by the top ten. The source material was CD8+ T cells from peripheral blood mononuclear cells, sampled in the second trimester of pregnancy. The receptor set was obtained from a female donor with multiple sclerosis, enrolled in a pregnancy study. The CDR3 runs from the conserved cysteine through the conserved F or W. Each record gives: J gene, V gene, clone size, D gene, CDR3 DNA, CDR3 protein. The D gene is left open where the match is weak. Part of the rows lack a size; the others show once, few, many or a class for expanded clones.

j_call: TRBJ2-5; v_call: TRBV4-3; clone_size: -; d_call: -; cdr3_nt: TGCGCCAGCAGCCAGGCCCGGGGGTGGGGGGAGACCCAGTACTTC; cdr3_aa: CASSQARGWGETQYF
j_call: TRBJ1-5; v_call: TRBV19; clone_size: -; d_call: TRBD1; cdr3_nt: TGTGCCAGTAGTATGAACAGGGGGCCAAATCAACCCCAGCATTTT; cdr3_aa: CASSMNRGPNQPQHF
j_call: TRBJ2-5; v_call: TRBV6-6; clone_size: -; d_call: TRBD1; cdr3_nt: TGTGCCAGCACCGAGGACAGGGTAGAGACCCAGTACTTC; cdr3_aa: CASTEDRVETQYF
j_call: TRBJ2-5; v_call: TRBV7-9; clone_size: -; d_call: -; cdr3_nt: TGTGCCAGCAGTCAAGCCGTCACCCAAGAGACCCAGTACTTC; cdr3_aa: CASSQAVTQETQYF
j_call: TRBJ1-2; v_call: TRBV6-5; clone_size: once; d_call: -; cdr3_nt: TGTGCCAGCAGTTATCTCAGGGGCTCGTATGGCTACACCTTC; cdr3_aa: CASSYLRGSYGYTF
j_call: TRBJ2-5; v_call: TRBV7-7; clone_size: -; d_call: -; cdr3_nt: TGTGCTAGCAGCTTTGGGGCCCAAGAGACCCAGTACTTC; cdr3_aa: CASSFGAQETQYF
j_call: TRBJ2-2; v_call: TRBV6-4; clone_size: -; d_call: TRBD1; cdr3_nt: TGTGCCAGCAGTGAAGGACAGGCCGGGGAGCTGTTTTTT; cdr3_aa: CASSEGQAGELFF
j_call: TRBJ2-2; v_call: TRBV27; clone_size: once; d_call: -; cdr3_nt: TGTGCCAGCAGTTTACGACAAGCGAACACCGGGGAGCTGTTTTTT; cdr3_aa: CASSLRQANTGELFF
j_call: TRBJ2-5; v_call: TRBV28; clone_size: -; d_call: TRBD2; cdr3_nt: TGTGCCAGCAGCGGGGGACTAGCTGCGGAGACCCAGTACTTC; cdr3_aa: CASSGGLAAETQYF
j_call: TRBJ2-6; v_call: TRBV4-3; clone_size: -; d_call: TRBD1; cdr3_nt: TGCGCCAGCAGCCAAGGGACAGGGACAGGGGCCAACGTCCTGATTTTC; cdr3_aa: CASSQGTGTGANVLIF
j_call: TRBJ2-7; v_call: TRBV28; clone_size: -; d_call: TRBD2; cdr3_nt: TGTGCCAGCAGTTTATGGGGGACGGGGGGCTACGAGCAGTACTTC; cdr3_aa: CASSLWGTGGYEQYF
j_call: TRBJ1-6; v_call: TRBV30; clone_size: -; d_call: TRBD1; cdr3_nt: TGTGCCTGGACGTCCCCAGGGGGAGCAAATTCACCCCTCCACTTT; cdr3_aa: CAWTSPGGANSPLHF
j_call: TRBJ2-3; v_call: TRBV10-1; clone_size: -; d_call: TRBD2; cdr3_nt: TGCGCCAGCAGTGATGGCGGGGGAGGCACAGATACGCAGTATTTT; cdr3_aa: CASSDGGGGTDTQYF
j_call: TRBJ2-7; v_call: TRBV18; clone_size: -; d_call: -; cdr3_nt: TGTGCCAGCTCACCAGTCACAGGGCGCTCCTACGAGCAGTACTTC; cdr3_aa: CASSPVTGRSYEQYF
j_call: TRBJ1-2; v_call: TRBV4-1; clone_size: once; d_call: TRBD1; cdr3_nt: TGCGCCAGCAGCTGGACAGGGGGTCCCACTAACTATGGCTACACCTTC; cdr3_aa: CASSWTGGPTNYGYTF
j_call: TRBJ2-2; v_call: TRBV19; clone_size: -; d_call: TRBD2; cdr3_nt: TGTGCCAGTAGTATCGGGGGGGTCGCCGGGGAGCTGTTTTTT; cdr3_aa: CASSIGGVAGELFF
j_call: TRBJ1-4; v_call: TRBV30; clone_size: -; d_call: -; cdr3_nt: TGTGCCTGGAGTGTAGCAGGCAGCCGAAATGAAAAACTGTTTTTT; cdr3_aa: CAWSVAGSRNEKLFF
j_call: TRBJ1-1; v_call: TRBV9; clone_size: -; d_call: -; cdr3_nt: TGTGCCAGCAGCATCGGGAGGGGAGATGAAGCTTTCTTT; cdr3_aa: CASSIGRGDEAFF
j_call: TRBJ2-7; v_call: TRBV10-3; clone_size: -; d_call: TRBD1; cdr3_nt: TGTGCCATCAGTGGGGGACAGGGGGCGGTTGCCTACGAGCAGTACTTC; cdr3_aa: CAISGGQGAVAYEQYF
j_call: TRBJ2-3; v_call: TRBV5-1; clone_size: -; d_call: TRBD2; cdr3_nt: TGCGCCAGCAGCTTGGAAGGGAGGGATAGGAGAGATACGCAGTATTTT; cdr3_aa: CASSLEGRDRRDTQYF
j_call: TRBJ1-2; v_call: TRBV5-4; clone_size: -; d_call: TRBD1; cdr3_nt: TGTGCCAGCACCATGGGACAGACCCGTGGCTACACCTTC; cdr3_aa: CASTMGQTRGYTF
j_call: TRBJ2-1; v_call: TRBV27; clone_size: -; d_call: TRBD2; cdr3_nt: TGTGCCAGCAGTTCCACTTTACAGGGGACTAGCTTGAGCTCCTACAATGAGCAGTTCTTC; cdr3_aa: CASSSTLQGTSLSSYNEQFF
j_call: TRBJ1-2; v_call: TRBV4-2; clone_size: -; d_call: -; cdr3_nt: TGTGCCAGCAGCCAAGTAACGGTAGACTATGGCTACACCTTC; cdr3_aa: CASSQVTVDYGYTF
j_call: TRBJ2-3; v_call: TRBV7-9; clone_size: -; d_call: TRBD1; cdr3_nt: TGTGCCAGCAGCGCCGGACAGGGGGAGAGTACAGATACGCAGTATTTT; cdr3_aa: CASSAGQGESTDTQYF
j_call: TRBJ1-6; v_call: TRBV10-2; clone_size: -; d_call: -; cdr3_nt: TGCGCCAGCAGTGAATGGGGCAGGTATAATTCACCCCTCCACTTT; cdr3_aa: CASSEWGRYNSPLHF
j_call: TRBJ2-7; v_call: TRBV4-1; clone_size: -; d_call: TRBD2; cdr3_nt: TGCGCCAGCAGCGAAAGGGGGACTAGCGGATACGAGCAGTACTTC; cdr3_aa: CASSERGTSGYEQYF
j_call: TRBJ1-2; v_call: TRBV4-2; clone_size: -; d_call: -; cdr3_nt: TGTGCCAGCAGCCAAGATCTACCCCCTAACTATGGCTACACCTTC; cdr3_aa: CASSQDLPPNYGYTF
j_call: TRBJ1-5; v_call: TRBV27; clone_size: -; d_call: -; cdr3_nt: TGTGCCAGCAGTTCGGAGGGAGATCAGCCCCAGCATTTT; cdr3_aa: CASSSEGDQPQHF
j_call: TRBJ1-5; v_call: TRBV19; clone_size: -; d_call: TRBD1; cdr3_nt: TGTGCCGGGCCTAAATGGGGACAGGGTGTGCAGCCCCAGCATTTT; cdr3_aa: CAGPKWGQGVQPQHF
j_call: TRBJ1-6; v_call: TRBV5-1; clone_size: -; d_call: TRBD1; cdr3_nt: TGCGCCAGCAGCTGGACAGGGGCCAATTCACCCCTCCACTTT; cdr3_aa: CASSWTGANSPLHF
j_call: TRBJ2-2; v_call: TRBV7-9; clone_size: medium-sized; d_call: TRBD1; cdr3_nt: TGTGCCAGCAGCGATTGGACAGGGACCGGGGAGCTGTTTTTT; cdr3_aa: CASSDWTGTGELFF
j_call: TRBJ1-3; v_call: TRBV7-2; clone_size: -; d_call: TRBD1; cdr3_nt: TGTGCCAGCAGCTGGGACAGGTTACCCTCTGGAAACACCATATATTTT; cdr3_aa: CASSWDRLPSGNTIYF
j_call: TRBJ1-1; v_call: TRBV7-3; clone_size: few; d_call: -; cdr3_nt: TGTGCCAGCAGCTTATACTGGAACACTGAAGCTTTCTTT; cdr3_aa: CASSLYWNTEAFF
j_call: TRBJ2-5; v_call: TRBV28; clone_size: -; d_call: -; cdr3_nt: TGTGCCAGCCGAACACAGGGACGTCCCGTAAAAGAGACCCAGTACTTC; cdr3_aa: CASRTQGRPVKETQYF
j_call: TRBJ1-4; v_call: TRBV6-1; clone_size: many; d_call: TRBD1; cdr3_nt: TGTGCCAGCAGTGAAGAGGACAGGGGTAGTGAAAAACTGTTTTTT; cdr3_aa: CASSEEDRGSEKLFF